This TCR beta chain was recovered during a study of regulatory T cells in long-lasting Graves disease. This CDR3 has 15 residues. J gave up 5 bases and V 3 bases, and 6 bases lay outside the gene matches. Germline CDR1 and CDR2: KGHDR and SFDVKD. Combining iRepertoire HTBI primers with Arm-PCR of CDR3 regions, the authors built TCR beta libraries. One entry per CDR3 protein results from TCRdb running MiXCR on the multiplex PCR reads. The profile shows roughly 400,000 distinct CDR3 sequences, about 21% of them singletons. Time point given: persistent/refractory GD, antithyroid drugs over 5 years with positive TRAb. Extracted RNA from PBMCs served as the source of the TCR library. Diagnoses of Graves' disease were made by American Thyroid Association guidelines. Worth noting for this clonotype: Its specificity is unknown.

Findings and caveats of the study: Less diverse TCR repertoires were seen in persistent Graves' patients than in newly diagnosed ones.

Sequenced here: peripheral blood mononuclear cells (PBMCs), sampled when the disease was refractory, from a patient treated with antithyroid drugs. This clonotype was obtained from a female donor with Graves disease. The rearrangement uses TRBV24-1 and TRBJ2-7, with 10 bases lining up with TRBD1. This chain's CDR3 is CATSDPGQGLDEQYF. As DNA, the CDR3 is TGTGCCACCAGTGATCCGGGACAGGGGCTGGACGAGCAGTACTTC.